Below, 16 T cell receptor beta chains from the same sample are listed, as sequenced in a study of Ad26.COV2.S vaccination and SARS-CoV-2 variants. Described treatment: 15 to 20 received Ad26.COV2.S at low or high dose, single or two shots; 5 received placebo; per-sample allocation not given. Sampling took place 63 days after the first vaccine or placebo injection. Only in-frame clones appear in the TCRdb table, and some are missing; sequencing was by immunoSEQ multiplex PCR. Of some 300,000 clones listed, around 84% were seen once; the top ten hold more than 1.5%. The sample was peripheral blood, taken in a trial of Ad26.COV2.S vaccine versus placebo. These receptors were collected from a person aged 18-60 years who received the Ad26.COV2.S COVID-19 vaccine or a placebo.

Notes on this clone: The same CDR3 is also encoded by other DNA sequences in this sample. This chain joins TRBV3-1 (or the pseudogene TRBV3-2) and TRBJ1-2; no clear D gene. The germline V gene encodes CDR1 LGHDT and CDR2 YNNKEL (reference sequence). Trimming cost V 0 bases and J 5 bases, with 7 bases left between them. The CDR3 contains 13 residues. This chain's CDR3 is CASSQDRLYGYTF. The CDR3 DNA reads as TGTGCCAGCAGCCAAGACAGACTATATGGCTACACCTTC.

This clone was counted between two and nine times. Other DNA sequences from this sample encode an identical CDR3 as well. The chain links TRBV9 to TRBJ1-2; maybe TRBD1 (6 bases). In germline, CDR1 is SGDLS, CDR2 YYNGEE. Trimming removed 0 bases at V and 8 bases at J, with 8 bases between. CDR3 length: 12 amino acids. CDR3 sequence (DNA): TGTGCCAGCAGCGTAGCTGGGGGCGGCTACACCTTC. As protein: CASSVAGGGYTF.

V gene TRBV5-1 combines with J gene TRBJ1-5, with TRBD1 identical over 7 bases. This CDR3 contains 20 residues. Germline V gene data show CDR1 as SGHRS and CDR2 as YFSETQ. After removal of 0 bases from V and 0 bases from J, the junction contained 15 bases not matched to a gene. The CDR3 DNA is TGCGCCAGCAGCTTGGCCCGGGACAGCGATTTTTTCAATAGCAATCAGCCCCAGCATTTT. Translated: CASSLARDSDFFNSNQPQHF.

The chain couples TRBV19 to TRBJ2-2, with D maybe TRBD2 (6 bases). Per germline, CDR1 LNHDA and CDR2 SQIVND (reference sequence). This CDR3 comprises 18 residues. Trimming shortened V by 6 bases and J by 5 bases, and 25 bases separated the two germline ends. The CDR3 sequence is CASSIRQSIRGMTGELFF. As DNA, the CDR3 is TGTGCCAGTAGCATCCGCCAATCTATACGGGGGATGACCGGGGAGCTGTTTTTT.

The chain joins TRBV3-1 (or the pseudogene TRBV3-2) to TRBJ1-6, with TRBD1 matching over 9 bases. The V and J ends lost 6 bases and 10 bases, in that order; junction bases with no gene match: 10. CDR3 size: 15 residues. CDR1 is LGHDT and CDR2 is YNNKEL in the germline V gene (reference sequence). Here the CDR3 DNA reads TGTGCCAGCAGAATTACAGGGGGCACCGGATCACCCCTCCACTTT. Amino acids: CASRITGGTGSPLHF.

The V call is TRBV5-1, the J call TRBJ2-1; D not certain. The CDR3 spans 14 residues. Between the trimmed V and J ends, which lost 0 bases and 8 bases, there was a span of 12 bases. Germline V gene sequence: CDR1 SGHRS, CDR2 YFSETQ. CDR3 in amino acids: CASSLGGGIDEQFF. The CDR3 DNA reads TGCGCCAGCAGCTTGGGAGGCGGCATTGATGAGCAGTTCTTC.

The chain links TRBV5-1 to TRBJ2-2; 7 bases agree with TRBD1. The J segment lost 3 bases and the V segment lost 7 bases, leaving 9 bases of the junction unmatched. CDR1 SGHRS and CDR2 YFSETQ come from the germline V gene. The CDR3 consists of 15 residues. DNA for the CDR3: TGCGCCAGCTCCCCCGGGACAGCCTACACCGGGGAGCTGTTTTTT. Translating it yields CASSPGTAYTGELFF.

The chain couples TRBV7-9 to TRBJ2-1, with a tentative D call TRBD1 (6 bases). Looked up from germline, CDR1 is SEHNR and CDR2 is FQNEAQ (reference sequence). This CDR3 is 15 amino acids long. Trimming cost V 4 bases and J 4 bases, with 14 bases left between them. The CDR3 is CASSSVLQGYNEQFF. The CDR3 DNA reads as TGTGCCAGCAGCTCGGTTCTTCAGGGGTACAATGAGCAGTTCTTC. Drawing the rest from reference TRBV7-9 and TRBJ2-1, the complete variable domain is DTGVSQNPRHKITKRGQNVTFRCDPISEHNRLYWYRQTLGQGPEFLTYFQNEAQLEKSRLLSDRFSAERPKGSFSTLEIQRTEQGDSAMYLCASSSVLQGYNEQFFGPGTRLTVL.

The chain couples TRBV6-2 or TRBV6-3 to TRBJ2-5; D is perhaps TRBD2 (5 bases). The CDR3 consists of 12 residues. CDR1 is MNHEY, CDR2 SVGEGT, per germline. V lost 3 bases to trimming and J lost 5 bases, with 7 bases between them. The CDR3 DNA follows: TGTGCCAGCAGTTATAGCGACGAGACCCAGTACTTC. Protein product: CASSYSDETQYF.

This clone was detected once. This rearrangement joins TRBV7-6 to TRBJ2-7; possibly TRBD2 for D (5 bases). The V gene lost 5 bases and the J gene lost 6 bases, with 14 bases spanning the gap. The CDR3 length is 13 residues. Germline CDR1 and CDR2: SGHVS and FNYEAQ. CDR3 DNA sequence: TGTGCCAGCAGCCCGCTGGACTCCGGCGAGCAGTACTTC. Its translation is CASSPLDSGEQYF.

This clone turned up a few times. This chain joins TRBV4-3 and TRBJ1-3, with TRBD1 matching over 9 bases. The V segment lost 0 bases and the J segment 4 bases; nucleotides outside the gene matches: 4. The CDR3 has 16 residues. CDR1 and CDR2 (germline): LGHNA, YSLEER. CDR3 nucleotide sequence: TGCGCCAGCAGCCAAGATGGTACAGGGGGCGGAAACACCATATATTTT. It yields the protein CASSQDGTGGGNTIYF.

The CDR3 sequence is CASSEQGANEQYF. The CDR3, as DNA: TGTGCCAGCAGTGAACAGGGGGCCAACGAGCAGTACTTC. The chain is built from TRBV6-1 and TRBJ2-7; TRBD1 matches at 8 bases. J was trimmed by 5 bases and V by 2 bases; bases with no gene match: 2. Germline CDR1 is MNHNS and CDR2 is SASEGT. The CDR3 sequence is 13 residues long.

The chain couples TRBV3-1 (or the pseudogene TRBV3-2) to TRBJ1-2, with a weak D call TRBD1 (5 bases). Germline V gene lookup returns CDR1 LGHDT and CDR2 YNNKEL (reference sequence). Trimming left V 4 bases short and J 8 bases short, with 20 bases between. The CDR3 totals 15 residues. As DNA, the CDR3 is TGTGCCAGCAGCCCCCTCCAGCTGCGTTGGGACGGCTACACCTTC. It specifies CASSPLQLRWDGYTF.

J is TRBJ2-6 and V is TRBV19; 8 nucleotides agree with TRBD1. This CDR3 comprises 18 residues. Germline CDR1 and CDR2: LNHDA and SQIVND (reference sequence). Trimming took 0 bases from V and 3 from J; bases not matched to a gene: 7. The CDR3 nucleotides are TGTGCCAGTAGTATAGAGTCCCAGGGGGCAAGTGGGGCCAACGTCCTGACTTTC. Translated: CASSIESQGASGANVLTF.

The J gene is TRBJ1-2, the V gene TRBV3-1 (or the pseudogene TRBV3-2), with 9 bases identical to TRBD1. The CDR3 extends over 15 amino acids. Germline V gives CDR1 LGHDT, CDR2 YNNKEL (reference sequence). The V segment lost 1 base and the J segment 4 bases; nucleotides outside the gene matches: 4. CDR3 nucleotides: TGTGCCAGCAGCCAAGTGGGGACAGGGAGCTATGGCTACACCTTC. This codes for CASSQVGTGSYGYTF.

V usage is TRBV6-5 and J usage is TRBJ2-7; possible D gene TRBD2, 5 bases. Looked up from germline, CDR1 is MNHEY and CDR2 is SVGAGI. The CDR3 is made up of 13 amino acids. Trimming shortened V by 6 bases and J by 5 bases, and 14 bases separated the two germline ends. The CDR3 here is CASSPRRADEQYF. The CDR3 DNA is TGTGCCAGCAGCCCCCGGCGGGCCGACGAGCAGTACTTC.